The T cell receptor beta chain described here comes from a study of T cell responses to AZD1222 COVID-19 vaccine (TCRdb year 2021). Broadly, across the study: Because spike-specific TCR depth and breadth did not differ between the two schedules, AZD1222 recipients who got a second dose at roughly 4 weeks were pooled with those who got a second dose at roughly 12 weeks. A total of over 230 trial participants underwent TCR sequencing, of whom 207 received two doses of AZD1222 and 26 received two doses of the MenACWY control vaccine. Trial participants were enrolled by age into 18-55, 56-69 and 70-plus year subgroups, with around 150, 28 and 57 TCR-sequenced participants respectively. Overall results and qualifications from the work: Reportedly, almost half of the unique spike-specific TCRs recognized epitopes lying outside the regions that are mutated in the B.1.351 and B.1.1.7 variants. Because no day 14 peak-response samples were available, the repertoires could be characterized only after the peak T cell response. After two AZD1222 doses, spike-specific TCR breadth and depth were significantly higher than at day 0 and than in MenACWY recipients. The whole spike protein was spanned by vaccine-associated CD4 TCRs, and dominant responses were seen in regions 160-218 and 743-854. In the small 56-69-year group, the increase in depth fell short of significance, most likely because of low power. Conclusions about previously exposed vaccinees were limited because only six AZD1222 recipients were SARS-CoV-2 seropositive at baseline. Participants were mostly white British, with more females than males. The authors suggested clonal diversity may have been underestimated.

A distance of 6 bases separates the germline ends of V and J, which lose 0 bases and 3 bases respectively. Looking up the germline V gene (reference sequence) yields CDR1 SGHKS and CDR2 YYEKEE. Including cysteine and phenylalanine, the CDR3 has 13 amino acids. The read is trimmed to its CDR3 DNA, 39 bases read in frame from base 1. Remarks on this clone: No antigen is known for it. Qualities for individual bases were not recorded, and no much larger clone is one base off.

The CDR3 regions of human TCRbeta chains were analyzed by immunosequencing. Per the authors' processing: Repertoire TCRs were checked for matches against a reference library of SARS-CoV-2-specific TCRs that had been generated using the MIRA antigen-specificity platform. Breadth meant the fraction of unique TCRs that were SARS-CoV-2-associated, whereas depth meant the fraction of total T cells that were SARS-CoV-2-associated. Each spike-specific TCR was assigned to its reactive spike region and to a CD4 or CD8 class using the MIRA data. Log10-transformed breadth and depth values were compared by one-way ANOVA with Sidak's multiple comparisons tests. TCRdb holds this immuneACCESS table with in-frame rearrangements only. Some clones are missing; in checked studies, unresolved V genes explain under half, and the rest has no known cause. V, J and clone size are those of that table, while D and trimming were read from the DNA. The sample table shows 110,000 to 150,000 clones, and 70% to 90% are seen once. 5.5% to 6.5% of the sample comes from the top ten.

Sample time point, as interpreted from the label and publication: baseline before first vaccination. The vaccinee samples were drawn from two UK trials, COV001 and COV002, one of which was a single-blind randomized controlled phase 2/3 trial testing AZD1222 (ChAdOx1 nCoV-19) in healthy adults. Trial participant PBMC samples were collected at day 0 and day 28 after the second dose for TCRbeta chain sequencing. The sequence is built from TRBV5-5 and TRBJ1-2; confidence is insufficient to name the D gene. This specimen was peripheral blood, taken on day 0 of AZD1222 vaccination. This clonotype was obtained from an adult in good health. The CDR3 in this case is CASSLAPDYGYTF. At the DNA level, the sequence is TGTGCCAGCAGCTTGGCCCCGGACTATGGCTACACCTTC.